This record concerns one T cell receptor beta chain sequence. Its specificity is unknown. This sample was included in a study of T cell responses to AZD1222 COVID-19 vaccine. Second-dose groups at about 4 or about 12 weeks were pooled. Libraries were prepared by immunoSEQ multiplex PCR; TCRdb keeps only in-frame clonotypes and omits some of them. Of 70,000 to 100,000 clones listed, 80% to 90% were seen once; the top ten hold roughly 3.1%. Points from the study as a whole: Sampled repertoires all dated from after the peak T cell response. Mostly white British, mostly female donors; authors suggested clonal diversity may be underestimated.

This TCR was sampled from an adult who received the AZD1222 COVID-19 vaccine. The input for sequencing was peripheral blood, taken 28 days after the second AZD1222 dose.

CDR3 nucleotide sequence: TGTGCCATCAGTGAGTTAGGACAGGGCAATCAGCCCCAGCATTTT. As protein: CAISELGQGNQPQHF. The chain carries TRBV10-3 and TRBJ1-5; 7 positions match TRBD1. Trimming took 1 base from V and 2 from J; bases not matched to a gene: 2. Germline-derived CDR1 and CDR2 are ENHRY and SYGVKD. The CDR3 is 15 residues long.